This TCR beta chain was observed in a study of human T cells and chemical hapten exposure. This clonotype occurred many times. The junction departs from the called germline gene at one end, perhaps through a read error. Stated time point: patch test 2, 6 weeks after DPC sensitization. Specified treatment: therapeutic diphenylcyclopropenone sensitization with weekly scalp DPC. Germline V gene lookup returns CDR1 SGHAT and CDR2 FQNNGV. The CDR3 contains 14 residues. Individual cDNA molecules had unique molecular identifiers attached to them by the library. TCRdb redid the calling of the RACE reads with MiXCR, one entry per CDR3 protein. The sample has 90,000 to 110,000 distinct CDR3 sequences, less than 10% seen once.

The chain links TRBV11-2 to TRBJ2-3; possible D gene TRBD2, 5 bases. This TCR was recovered from a middle-aged woman with alopecia areata. Some clones in this sample may be carry-over from other donors' samples. The material was whole blood, obtained in connection with sensitization to the hapten diphenylcyclopropenone (DPC). The CDR3 loop is CASRRLSSRDTQYF. In DNA form, the CDR3 reads TGTGCCAGCAGGCGCCTTTCTAGCAGAGATACGCAGTATTTT.